These 31 T cell receptor beta chains were sequenced from one sample in a study of blood T cell repertoires in COVID-19. The method was immunoSEQ multiplex PCR; TCRdb's version includes in-frame clones alone and lacks a portion of them. The table shows roughly 110,000 clones, with 84% occurring only once. The specimen sequenced was peripheral blood. All receptors come from a woman aged 55-69 years with acute or convalescent COVID-19.

The CDR3 here is CASSLSGDTQYF. The CDR3 nucleotides read TGTGCCAGCAGCTTGTCAGGAGATACGCAGTATTTT. V usage is TRBV5-4 and J usage is TRBJ2-3; D call uncertain. V lost 1 base, J lost 5 bases, and 5 bases lay in between. The CDR3 runs to 12 residues. Per the germline V gene, CDR1 is SGHNT and CDR2 is YYREEE (reference sequence).

The chain uses TRBV5-1 and TRBJ2-2; 9 bases agree with TRBD2. The V gene's germline CDR1 is SGHRS and CDR2 YFSETQ. V shed 0 bases, J shed 5 bases, and the junction held 2 bases outside the gene matches. This CDR3 comprises 15 residues. This CDR3 reads CASSLDLAGTGELFF. CDR3 sequence (DNA): TGCGCCAGCAGCTTGGACCTAGCGGGGACCGGGGAGCTGTTTTTT.

J is TRBJ2-1 and V is TRBV19; 11 bases line up with TRBD1. CDR1 is LNHDA, CDR2 SQIVND, per germline (reference sequence). V shed 6 bases, J shed 3 bases, and the junction held 4 bases outside the gene matches. The CDR3 runs to 15 residues. The CDR3 loop reads CASREDRGLYNEQFF. The CDR3 DNA follows: TGTGCCAGTAGGGAGGACAGGGGGCTCTACAATGAGCAGTTCTTC.

The chain recombines TRBV18 with TRBJ1-6; possibly TRBD1 for D (5 bases). The ends were cut back, 5 bases at V and 5 bases at J, with 16 bases in the middle. This CDR3 is 16 amino acids long. Germline assignment: CDR1 KGHSH and CDR2 LQKENI. CDR3 DNA: TGTGCCAGCTCATCCGGGGGGGTCGACAATAATTCACCCCTCCACTTT. Translated, it gives CASSSGGVDNNSPLHF. The full variable domain, in which reference TRBV18 and TRBJ1-6 provide the parts outside the CDR3, is NAGVMQNPRHLVRRRGQEARLRCSPMKGHSHVYWYRQLPEEGLKFMVYLQKENIIDESGMPKERFSAEFPKEGPSILRIQQVVRGDSAAYFCASSSGGVDNNSPLHFGNGTRLTVT.

The chain carries TRBV14 and TRBJ2-2; D is possibly TRBD1 (6 bases). The V end lost 2 bases, the J end lost 6 bases, and 22 bases lay between the germline ends. Germline CDR1 is SGHDN and CDR2 is FVKESK. This CDR3 contains 18 residues. DNA of the CDR3: TGTGCCAGCAGCCAAAGCGCCGGGACATTGGCTAACGCCGGGGAGCTGTTTTTT. Its protein is CASSQSAGTLANAGELFF. Drawing the rest from reference TRBV14 and TRBJ2-2, the complete variable domain is EAGVTQFPSHSVIEKGQTVTLRCDPISGHDNLYWYRRVMGKEIKFLLHFVKESKQDESGMPNNRFLAERTGGTYSTLKVQPAELEDSGVYFCASSQSAGTLANAGELFFGEGSRLTVL.

This chain uses TRBV24-1 with TRBJ2-5; tentatively, D is TRBD1 (6 bases). Deletions cut 9 bases from V and 3 bases from J, with 22 bases between. Germline CDR1 and CDR2: KGHDR and SFDVKD. The CDR3 sequence is 16 residues long. The CDR3 DNA reads as TGTGCCACCTGGGGGCCTGACGCGGACAGCAAAGAGACCCAGTACTTC. Its translation: CATWGPDADSKETQYF.

This chain joins TRBV7-8 and TRBJ2-1, with 12 bases lining up with TRBD2. CDR1 and CDR2 (germline): SGHVS, FQNEAQ. The CDR3 loop spans 17 amino acids. The V gene end was trimmed by 4 bases and the J gene end by 4 bases; junction bases not matched to a gene: 8. CDR3 DNA: TGTGCCAGCAGCTCGAGACTAGCGGGAGCACAATACAATGAGCAGTTCTTC. Translation gives CASSSRLAGAQYNEQFF.

This clone was seen just once. The chain joins TRBV15 to TRBJ2-7; 9 positions match TRBD1. This CDR3 is built from 15 residues. The J segment lost 2 bases and the V segment lost 5 bases, leaving 7 bases of the junction unmatched. Germline V lookup: CDR1 LNHNV, CDR2 YYDKDF (reference sequence). CDR3 DNA: TGTGCCACCAGCCTCCGGACAGGGGAAGCCTACGAGCAGTACTTC. Translating it yields CATSLRTGEAYEQYF.

The rearrangement joins TRBV28 to TRBJ1-2; 8 bases fit TRBD1. V shed 2 bases, J shed 5 bases, and the junction held 10 bases outside the gene matches. Germline loops: CDR1 MDHEN, CDR2 SYDVKM. CDR3 length: 16 amino acids. As DNA, the CDR3 is TGTGCCAGCAGTTTAGAGGCCCACAGGGGGAGGTATGGCTACACCTTC. Protein product: CASSLEAHRGRYGYTF.

In this sample, this clone turned up a few times. This chain connects TRBV7-9 to TRBJ2-3; 8 nucleotides match TRBD1. Per germline, CDR1 SEHNR and CDR2 FQNEAQ (reference sequence). V lost 6 bases and J lost 0; bases outside the gene matches: 5. The CDR3 loop spans 15 amino acids. The CDR3 DNA sequence: TGTGCCAGCAGGCCCCGGGACAGGAGCACAGATACGCAGTATTTT. Translated, it gives CASRPRDRSTDTQYF.

J is TRBJ1-2 and V is TRBV5-1, with 8 nucleotides matching TRBD1. V shed 0 bases, J shed 14 bases, and the junction held 12 bases outside the gene matches. The CDR3 loop spans 14 amino acids. Per germline, CDR1 SGHRS and CDR2 YFSETQ. The DNA of the CDR3 is TGCGCCAGCAGCTTGGGAACAGGGGGTGTAAAGGGGACCTTC. Amino acid sequence: CASSLGTGGVKGTF.

The chain is built from TRBV2 and TRBJ2-3, with 13 bases matching TRBD2. This CDR3 is built from 17 residues. The germline gives CDR1 SNHLY, CDR2 FYNNEI. Trimming cost V 7 bases and J 1 base; bases outside gene matches: 8. In nucleotides, the CDR3 is TGTGCCAGCAATGGACTAGCGGGGGCTCAGGGCACAGATACGCAGTATTTT. This codes for CASNGLAGAQGTDTQYF.

The chain employs TRBV11-2 and TRBJ2-5; D perhaps matches TRBD2 (5 bases). CDR1 is SGHAT and CDR2 is FQNNGV in the germline V gene. The CDR3 contains 13 residues. V dropped 3 bases and J dropped 5 bases, with 10 bases sitting between them. CDR3 nucleotides: TGTGCCAGCAGCTTGTGGACGGGGGAGACCCAGTACTTC. Its protein is CASSLWTGETQYF.

V is TRBV5-1 and J is TRBJ2-2, with 13 bases identical to TRBD2. CDR3 length: 19 residues. Germline lookup yields CDR1 SGHRS and CDR2 YFSETQ. The ends lost 4 bases at V and 0 bases at J; junction bases unmatched: 9. CDR3: CASSPGTSGNHANTGELFF. The CDR3, as DNA: TGCGCCAGCAGCCCCGGGACTAGCGGGAATCACGCGAACACCGGGGAGCTGTTTTTT.

This clone has just a few counts. The chain joins TRBV19 to TRBJ1-1; D ambiguous. The length of the CDR3 is 14 residues. The V end lost 3 bases, the J end lost 0 bases, and 8 bases lay between the germline ends. Germline loops: CDR1 LNHDA, CDR2 SQIVND (reference sequence). This CDR3 is CASSIEIMNTEAFF. CDR3 in DNA: TGTGCCAGTAGTATCGAGATCATGAACACTGAAGCTTTCTTT.

The chain has TRBV18 and TRBJ1-4; D uncertain. CDR3 length equals 19 residues. In germline, CDR1 is KGHSH, CDR2 LQKENI. Trimming removed 3 bases from V and 0 bases from J, with 20 bases in between. The CDR3 protein is CASSPGRMGARTTNEKLFF. For the CDR3, the DNA is TGTGCCAGCTCACCCGGCAGGATGGGAGCTAGGACAACTAATGAAAAACTGTTTTTT.

The V and J genes are TRBV11-2 and TRBJ2-7, with D perhaps matching TRBD2 (5 bases). Germline CDR1 SGHAT, CDR2 FQNNGV. The CDR3 runs 16 residues. Trimming shortened V by 2 bases and J by 0 bases, and 14 bases separated the two germline ends. The CDR3 loop is CASSLILQGGSYEQYF. Written as DNA, the CDR3 is TGTGCCAGCAGCTTAATTCTACAAGGAGGCTCCTACGAGCAGTACTTC.

The V gene is TRBV5-1, the J gene TRBJ1-2; 7 bases are shared with TRBD1. J was trimmed by 2 bases and V by 5 bases; bases with no gene match: 6. Germline lookup yields CDR1 SGHRS and CDR2 YFSETQ. The CDR3 spans 14 residues. CDR3 sequence (DNA): TGCGCCAGCAGACCCACGGGACAGAACTATGGCTACACCTTC. It encodes CASRPTGQNYGYTF. Together with reference TRBV5-1 and TRBJ1-2, the CDR3 gives the full variable domain: KAGVTQTPRYLIKTRGQQVTLSCSPISGHRSVSWYQQTPGQGLQFLFEYFSETQRNKGNFPGRFSGRQFSNSRSEMNVSTLELGDSALYLCASRPTGQNYGYTFGSGTRLTVV.

The rearrangement joins TRBV7-6 to TRBJ1-3, with D uncertain. Germline values: CDR1 SGHVS, CDR2 FNYEAQ. The CDR3 spans 15 residues. V lost 0 bases, J lost 2 bases, and 8 bases lay in between. The CDR3 coding sequence is TGTGCCAGCAGCTTAGCGGGCAGGCCTGGAAACACCATATATTTT. It specifies CASSLAGRPGNTIYF.

The V gene is TRBV18, the J gene TRBJ2-7; D perhaps matches TRBD1 (6 bases). The CDR3 extends over 16 amino acids. CDR1 is KGHSH, CDR2 LQKENI, per germline. With 0 bases removed from V and 2 bases from J, the gap between germline ends came to 14 bases. The CDR3 is CASSPPRTATTYEQYF. The CDR3 region has the DNA TGTGCCAGCTCACCACCTCGGACAGCTACGACCTACGAGCAGTACTTC.

CDR3 nucleotide sequence: TGCAGCGTTGACAGACTAGCGGACTTAAATGAGCAGTTCTTC. Encoded protein: CSVDRLADLNEQFF. The chain carries TRBV29-1 and TRBJ2-1; 9 bases fit TRBD2. The germline V gene encodes CDR1 SQVTM and CDR2 ANQGSEA. Trimming took 3 bases from V and 7 from J; bases not matched to a gene: 7. This CDR3 region has 14 residues.

V gene TRBV6-1 combines with J gene TRBJ2-7, with D maybe TRBD1 (6 bases). The CDR3 extends over 13 amino acids. From germline, CDR1 is MNHNS and CDR2 SASEGT. Trimming took off 3 bases at V and 2 bases at J, with 8 bases between the two ends. The CDR3 DNA is TGTGCCAGCAGTGATCCAGGGGCCTACGAGCAGTACTTC. Protein: CASSDPGAYEQYF.

V is TRBV7-9 and J is TRBJ2-7; the D is unclear. Looked up from germline, CDR1 is SEHNR and CDR2 is FQNEAQ (reference sequence). The CDR3 has 11 residues. Trimming took off 3 bases at V and 3 bases at J, with 3 bases between the two ends. CDR3 protein: CASSLYYEQYF. For the CDR3, the DNA is TGTGCCAGCAGCTTGTACTACGAGCAGTACTTC.

The chain is built from TRBV6-6 and TRBJ1-2; 9 nucleotides agree with TRBD1. The CDR3 runs to 16 residues. With V trimmed by 4 bases and J by 3 bases, 9 bases remained unmatched. Germline V gene data show CDR1 as MNHNY and CDR2 as SVGAGI (reference sequence). DNA of the CDR3: TGTGCCAGCAGTTTTGATCAGACAGGGGGGTACTATGGCTACACCTTC. Protein sequence: CASSFDQTGGYYGYTF.

This clone has a single count. The chain is built from TRBV2 and TRBJ1-6, with D uncertain. V was clipped by 2 bases and J by 0 bases, with 11 bases between them. CDR1 and CDR2 (germline): SNHLY, FYNNEI. The CDR3 has 17 amino acids. The CDR3 region has the DNA TGTGCCAGCAGTGAACTCGGCGGAAGCTCCTATAATTCACCCCTCCACTTT. Its protein is CASSELGGSSYNSPLHF.

The gene calls are TRBV5-1 and TRBJ2-5, with TRBD2 matching 10 bases. Germline-derived CDR1 and CDR2 are SGHRS and YFSETQ. This CDR3 has 14 residues. Trimming removed 4 bases from V and 2 bases from J; junction bases left unmatched: 2. DNA for the CDR3: TGCGCCAGCAGCCCGACTAGCGGGCAAGAGACCCAGTACTTC. It specifies CASSPTSGQETQYF.

This clone has more than one count but fewer than ten. The genes are TRBV5-6 and TRBJ2-1, with 13 bases aligning to TRBD2. The CDR3 is 17 residues long. Germline V CDR1 and CDR2: SGHDT, YYEEEE. V was pared by 4 bases and J by 7 bases, with 11 bases of the junction left unmatched. CDR3 amino acids: CASSIGTSGNPRNEQFF. CDR3 DNA: TGTGCCAGCAGCATCGGGACTAGCGGGAACCCCCGGAATGAGCAGTTCTTC. The whole variable domain, remainder taken from reference TRBV5-6 and TRBJ2-1, is DAGVTQSPTHLIKTRGQQVTLRCSPKSGHDTVSWYQQALGQGPQFIFQYYEEEERQRGNFPDRFSGHQFPNYSSELNVNALLLGDSALYLCASSIGTSGNPRNEQFFGPGTRLTVL.

V and J are TRBV27 and TRBJ1-2; perhaps TRBD1 as D (5 bases). V was cut by 6 bases and J by 4 bases, with 21 bases left in between. CDR3 length: 16 amino acids. Germline V gene data show CDR1 as MNHEY and CDR2 as SMNVEV (reference sequence). The CDR3 DNA reads as TGTGCCAGCAGCGGGGCATCAGGGAGGGGAAGCTATGGCTACACCTTC. The encoded protein is CASSGASGRGSYGYTF.

The V gene is TRBV18, the J gene TRBJ2-1, with D maybe TRBD2 (5 bases). CDR3 length: 16 residues. Germline-derived CDR1 and CDR2 are KGHSH and LQKENI. V lost 2 bases, J lost 8 bases, and 19 bases lay in between. CDR3 nucleotides: TGTGCCAGCTCACCAACTCCCGCCGTAGCGATCGATGAGCAGTTCTTC. Protein: CASSPTPAVAIDEQFF. The variable domain in full, with the rest retrieved from reference TRBV18 and TRBJ2-1, is NAGVMQNPRHLVRRRGQEARLRCSPMKGHSHVYWYRQLPEEGLKFMVYLQKENIIDESGMPKERFSAEFPKEGPSILRIQQVVRGDSAAYFCASSPTPAVAIDEQFFGPGTRLTVL.

This rearrangement joins TRBV6-1 to TRBJ2-7, with 7 bases matching TRBD1. The CDR3 totals 14 residues. CDR1 is MNHNS and CDR2 is SASEGT in the germline V gene. With 2 bases clipped from V and 2 bases from J, the junction kept 3 bases outside the gene matches. CDR3 loop: CASSEMTGTYEQYF. The CDR3 DNA follows: TGTGCCAGCAGTGAAATGACAGGGACCTACGAGCAGTACTTC.

The V and J genes are TRBV28 and TRBJ2-7; possibly TRBD1 for D (5 bases). There are 14 residues in the CDR3. Trimming stripped 4 bases from V and 2 bases from J, with 12 bases between. CDR1 and CDR2 (germline): MDHEN, SYDVKM. CDR3 coding DNA: TGTGCCAGCAGTTCTCAGGGTCCACCCTACGAGCAGTACTTC. Its translation: CASSSQGPPYEQYF.